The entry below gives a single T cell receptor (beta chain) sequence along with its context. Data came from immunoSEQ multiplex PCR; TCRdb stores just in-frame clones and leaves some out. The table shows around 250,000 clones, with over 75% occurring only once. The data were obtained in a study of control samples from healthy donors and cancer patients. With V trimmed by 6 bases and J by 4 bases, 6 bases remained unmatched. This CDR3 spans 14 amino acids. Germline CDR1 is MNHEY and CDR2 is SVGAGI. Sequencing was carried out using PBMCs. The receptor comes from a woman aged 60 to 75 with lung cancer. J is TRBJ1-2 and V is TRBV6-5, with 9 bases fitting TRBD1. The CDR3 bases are TGTGCCAGCAGGCTACAGGGGGCGGGCTATGGCTACACCTTC. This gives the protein CASRLQGAGYGYTF.